This TCR beta chain was identified during a study of T cell responses to AZD1222 COVID-19 vaccine. Study-wide results and caveats: Most donors were white British, females outnumbered males, and clonal diversity was possibly underestimated. Recipients of AZD1222 seropositive at baseline numbered only 5 or 6.

Profiled with immunoSEQ multiplex PCR; TCRdb holds only in-frame clones, not every one. The table records roughly 70,000 clones, around nine tenths of them present only once. Points on this clone: Its antigen remains unidentified.

The sample in question was peripheral blood, obtained 28 days after the second dose of the MenACWY control vaccine. This clonotype was sampled from an adult who received the MenACWY meningococcal vaccine as a control.

The CDR3 nucleotides are TGTGCCAGCACCAACAGGGGTCCCCGAGTGGCTAATTCACCCCTCCACTTT. Its protein is CASTNRGPRVANSPLHF. This chain joins TRBV3-1 (or the pseudogene TRBV3-2) and TRBJ1-6; TRBD1 matches at 7 bases. The germline V gene encodes CDR1 LGHDT and CDR2 YNNKEL (reference sequence). The CDR3 runs 17 residues. J lost 6 bases, V lost 7 bases, and 15 bases had no gene match.